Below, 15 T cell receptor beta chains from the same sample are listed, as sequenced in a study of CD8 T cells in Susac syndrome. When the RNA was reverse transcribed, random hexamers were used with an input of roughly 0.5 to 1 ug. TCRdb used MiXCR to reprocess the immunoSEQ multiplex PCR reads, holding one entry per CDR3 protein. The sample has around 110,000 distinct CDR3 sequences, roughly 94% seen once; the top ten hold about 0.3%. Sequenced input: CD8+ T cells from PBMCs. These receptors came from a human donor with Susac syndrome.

CDR3 nucleotide sequence: TGTGCCAGCAGGCTTGACGGGGAAAACCATTTTAACACTGAAGCTTTCTTT. Encoded protein: CASRLDGENHFNTEAFF. The J gene is TRBJ1-1, the V gene TRBV11-2, with D unresolved. V was cut by 6 bases and J by 2 bases, with 22 bases left in between. CDR1 is SGHAT and CDR2 is FQNNGV in the germline V gene. The CDR3 runs 17 residues.

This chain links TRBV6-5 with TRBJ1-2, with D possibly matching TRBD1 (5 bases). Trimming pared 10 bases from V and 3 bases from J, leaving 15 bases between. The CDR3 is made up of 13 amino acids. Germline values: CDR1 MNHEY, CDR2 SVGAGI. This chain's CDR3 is CAIKSWGDYGYTF. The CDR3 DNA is TGTGCCATCAAATCGTGGGGGGACTATGGCTACACCTTC.

CDR3 loop: CASSQRRDGYTF. The DNA for the CDR3 is TGTGCCAGCAGCCAAAGAAGGGATGGCTACACCTTC. The chain recombines TRBV14 with TRBJ1-2, with D hard to call. Germline V gene lookup returns CDR1 SGHDN and CDR2 FVKESK. With 2 bases removed from V and 6 bases from J, the gap between germline ends came to 7 bases. The CDR3 covers 12 residues.

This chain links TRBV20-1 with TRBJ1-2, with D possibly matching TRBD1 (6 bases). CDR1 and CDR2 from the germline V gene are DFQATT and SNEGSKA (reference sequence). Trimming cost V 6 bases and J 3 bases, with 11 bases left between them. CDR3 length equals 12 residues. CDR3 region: CSAGGLYYGYTF. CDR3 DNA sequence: TGCAGTGCAGGGGGATTGTACTATGGCTACACCTTC.

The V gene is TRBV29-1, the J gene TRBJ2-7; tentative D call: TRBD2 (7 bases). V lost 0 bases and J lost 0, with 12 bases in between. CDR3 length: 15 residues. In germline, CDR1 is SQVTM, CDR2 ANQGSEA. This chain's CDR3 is CSVEDSRGASYEQYF. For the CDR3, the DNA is TGCAGCGTTGAAGATAGCCGGGGGGCCTCCTACGAGCAGTACTTC.

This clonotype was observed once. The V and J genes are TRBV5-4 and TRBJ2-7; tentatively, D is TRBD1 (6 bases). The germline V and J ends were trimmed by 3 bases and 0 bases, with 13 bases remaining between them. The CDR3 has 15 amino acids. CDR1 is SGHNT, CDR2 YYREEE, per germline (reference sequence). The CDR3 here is CASSSFRGSSYEQYF. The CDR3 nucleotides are TGTGCCAGCAGCTCGTTCAGGGGTAGCTCCTACGAGCAGTACTTC.

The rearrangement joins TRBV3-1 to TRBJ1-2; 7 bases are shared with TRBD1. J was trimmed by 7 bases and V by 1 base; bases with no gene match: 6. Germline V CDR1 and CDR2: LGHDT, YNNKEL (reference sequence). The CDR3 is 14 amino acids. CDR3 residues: CASSQGLTGAGYTF. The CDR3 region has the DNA TGTGCCAGCAGCCAAGGCCTAACAGGGGCTGGCTACACCTTC.

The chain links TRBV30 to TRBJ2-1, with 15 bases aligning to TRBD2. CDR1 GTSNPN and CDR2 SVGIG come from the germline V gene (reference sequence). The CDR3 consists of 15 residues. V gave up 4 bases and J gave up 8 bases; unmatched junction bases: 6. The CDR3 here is CAWTGLAGGRDEQFF. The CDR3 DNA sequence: TGTGCCTGGACCGGACTAGCGGGGGGGCGGGATGAGCAGTTCTTC.

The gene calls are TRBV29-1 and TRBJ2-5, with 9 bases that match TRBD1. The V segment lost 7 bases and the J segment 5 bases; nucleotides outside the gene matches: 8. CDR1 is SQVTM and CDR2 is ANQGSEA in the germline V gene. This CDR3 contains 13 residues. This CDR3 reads CSGLTGGSETQYF. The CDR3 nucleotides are TGCAGCGGCCTGACAGGGGGGAGCGAGACCCAGTACTTC.

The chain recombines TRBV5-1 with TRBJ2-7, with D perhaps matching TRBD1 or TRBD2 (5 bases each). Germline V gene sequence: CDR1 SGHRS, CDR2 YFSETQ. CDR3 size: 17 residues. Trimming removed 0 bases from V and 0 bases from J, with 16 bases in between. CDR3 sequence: CASSLAVWDADSYEQYF. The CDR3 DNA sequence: TGCGCCAGCAGCTTGGCGGTCTGGGACGCAGACTCCTACGAGCAGTACTTC. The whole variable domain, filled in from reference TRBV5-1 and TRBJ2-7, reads KAGVTQTPRYLIKTRGQQVTLSCSPISGHRSVSWYQQTPGQGLQFLFEYFSETQRNKGNFPGRFSGRQFSNSRSEMNVSTLELGDSALYLCASSLAVWDADSYEQYFGPGTRLTVT.

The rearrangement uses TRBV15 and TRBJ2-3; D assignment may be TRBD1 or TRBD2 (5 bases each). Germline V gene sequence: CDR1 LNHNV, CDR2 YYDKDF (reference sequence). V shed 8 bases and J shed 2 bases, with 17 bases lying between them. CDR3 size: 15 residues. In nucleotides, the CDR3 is TGTGCCACCTCACCCGGGGCGCGGGTCACAGATACGCAGTATTTT. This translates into CATSPGARVTDTQYF.

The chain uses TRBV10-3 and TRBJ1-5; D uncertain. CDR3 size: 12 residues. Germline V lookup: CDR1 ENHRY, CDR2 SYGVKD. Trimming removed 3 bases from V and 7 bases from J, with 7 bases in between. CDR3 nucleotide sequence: TGTGCCATCAGTGAAACGGGGCAGCCCCAGCATTTT. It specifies CAISETGQPQHF.

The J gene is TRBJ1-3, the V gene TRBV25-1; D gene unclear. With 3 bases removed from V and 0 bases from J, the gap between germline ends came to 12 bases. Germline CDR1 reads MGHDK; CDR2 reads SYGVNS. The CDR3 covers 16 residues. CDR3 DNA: TGTGCCAGCAGTGACCCTATTTGGGGCTCTGGAAACACCATATATTTT. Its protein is CASSDPIWGSGNTIYF.

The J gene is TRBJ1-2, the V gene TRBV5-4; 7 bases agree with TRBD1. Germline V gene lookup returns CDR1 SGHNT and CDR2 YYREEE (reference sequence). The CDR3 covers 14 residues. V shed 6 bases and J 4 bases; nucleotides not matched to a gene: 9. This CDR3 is CASTIQGGGYGYTF. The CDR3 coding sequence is TGTGCCAGCACCATTCAGGGGGGGGGCTATGGCTACACCTTC.

CDR3 sequence: CASSKVTGAAYNEQFF. The DNA of the CDR3 is TGTGCCAGCAGCAAGGTCACGGGGGCCGCCTACAATGAGCAGTTCTTC. The J gene is TRBJ2-1, the V gene TRBV21-1; TRBD1, the table's D call, was not compared with the DNA. TRBV21-1 counts as a pseudogene. The CDR3 runs 16 residues.